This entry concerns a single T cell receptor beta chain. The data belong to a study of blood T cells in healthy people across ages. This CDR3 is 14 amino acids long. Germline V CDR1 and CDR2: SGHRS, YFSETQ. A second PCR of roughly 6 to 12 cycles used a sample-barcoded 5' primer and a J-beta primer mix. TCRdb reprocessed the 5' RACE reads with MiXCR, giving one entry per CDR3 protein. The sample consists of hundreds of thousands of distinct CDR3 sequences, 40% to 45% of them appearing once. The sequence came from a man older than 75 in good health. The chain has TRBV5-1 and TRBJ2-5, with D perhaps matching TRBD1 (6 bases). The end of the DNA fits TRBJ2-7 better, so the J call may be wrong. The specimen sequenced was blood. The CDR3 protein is CASSASRGDNEQYF. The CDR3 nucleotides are TGCGCCAGCAGCGCATCCAGGGGTGATAACGAGCAGTACTTC.